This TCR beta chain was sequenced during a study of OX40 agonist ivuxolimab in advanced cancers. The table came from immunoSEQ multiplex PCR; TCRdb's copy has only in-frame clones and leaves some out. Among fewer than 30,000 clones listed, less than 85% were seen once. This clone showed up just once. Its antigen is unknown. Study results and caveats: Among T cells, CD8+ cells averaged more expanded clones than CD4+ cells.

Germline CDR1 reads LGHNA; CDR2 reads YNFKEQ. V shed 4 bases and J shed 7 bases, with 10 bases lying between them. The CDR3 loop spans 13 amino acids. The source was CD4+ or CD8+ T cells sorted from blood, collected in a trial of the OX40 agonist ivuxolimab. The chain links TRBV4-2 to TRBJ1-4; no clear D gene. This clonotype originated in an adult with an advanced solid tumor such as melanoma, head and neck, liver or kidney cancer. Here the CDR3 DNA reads TGTGCCAGCAGCCCCTCACTTAGTGAAAAACTGTTTTTT. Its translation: CASSPSLSEKLFF.